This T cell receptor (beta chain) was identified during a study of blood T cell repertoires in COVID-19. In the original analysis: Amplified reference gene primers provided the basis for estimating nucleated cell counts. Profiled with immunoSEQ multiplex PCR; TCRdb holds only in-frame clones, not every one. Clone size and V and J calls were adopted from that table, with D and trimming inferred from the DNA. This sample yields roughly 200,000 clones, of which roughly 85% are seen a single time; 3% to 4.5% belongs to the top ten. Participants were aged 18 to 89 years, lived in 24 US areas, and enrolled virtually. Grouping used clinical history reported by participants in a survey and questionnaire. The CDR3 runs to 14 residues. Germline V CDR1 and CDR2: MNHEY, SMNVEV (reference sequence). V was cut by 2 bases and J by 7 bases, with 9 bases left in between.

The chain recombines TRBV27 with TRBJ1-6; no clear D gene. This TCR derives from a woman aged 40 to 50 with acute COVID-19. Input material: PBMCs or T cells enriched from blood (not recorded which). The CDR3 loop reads CASSLGQWNSPLHF. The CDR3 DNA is TGTGCCAGCAGTTTAGGCCAGTGGAATTCACCCCTCCACTTT.